The 27 T cell receptor beta chains in this list originate from one sample, sequenced in a study of blood T cell repertoires in COVID-19. The method was immunoSEQ multiplex PCR; TCRdb's version includes in-frame clones alone and lacks a portion of them. The data contain nearly 350,000 clones, around nine tenths of them singletons. The sequencing input was peripheral blood. The receptors stem from a young woman who had recovered from COVID-19.

This clone came up once. This sequence joins TRBV6-2 or TRBV6-3 and TRBJ2-1, with a tentative D call TRBD1 (7 bases). This CDR3 spans 17 amino acids. Germline V gene data show CDR1 as MNHEY and CDR2 as SVGEGT. With 4 bases removed from V and 1 base from J, the gap between germline ends came to 17 bases. This CDR3 is CASSWTHRGGSYNEQFF. The CDR3 coding sequence is TGTGCCAGCAGTTGGACTCACAGGGGAGGTTCCTACAATGAGCAGTTCTTC.

The count of this clone is one. V gene TRBV9 combines with J gene TRBJ2-1, with 9 bases matching TRBD2. The CDR3 extends over 17 amino acids. Germline V gene data show CDR1 as SGDLS and CDR2 as YYNGEE. Trimming cost V 0 bases and J 1 base; bases outside gene matches: 5. The CDR3: CASSVGSGSGSYNEQFF. In nucleotides, the CDR3 is TGTGCCAGCAGCGTAGGTAGCGGGAGTGGGTCCTACAATGAGCAGTTCTTC. Looking up the rest from reference TRBV9 and TRBJ2-1 gives the full variable domain: DSGVTQTPKHLITATGQRVTLRCSPRSGDLSVYWYQQSLDQGLQFLIQYYNGEERAKGNILERFSAQQFPDLHSELNLSSLELGDSALYFCASSVGSGSGSYNEQFFGPGTRLTVL.

The chain employs TRBV20-1 and TRBJ1-6, with D maybe TRBD1 (5 bases). This CDR3 is built from 15 residues. Between the trimmed V and J ends, which lost 3 bases and 7 bases, there was a span of 16 bases. Germline CDR1 is DFQATT and CDR2 is SNEGSKA (reference sequence). CDR3 in amino acids: CSASRSGFVNSPLHF. The CDR3 DNA reads as TGCAGTGCTAGTCGGTCAGGGTTTGTCAATTCACCCCTCCACTTT.

V usage is TRBV15 and J usage is TRBJ2-4; tentative D call: TRBD2 (7 bases). V was shortened by 7 bases and J by 3 bases, with 22 bases between the two germline ends. This CDR3 region has 17 residues. CDR1 and CDR2 (germline): LNHNV, YYDKDF (reference sequence). CDR3 in DNA: TGTGCCACCAAAAGCGGGGAAGGCAGGGGCGGCAAAAACATTCAGTACTTC. Its protein is CATKSGEGRGGKNIQYF.

J is TRBJ2-1 and V is TRBV4-3, with D perhaps matching TRBD2 (6 bases). The length of the CDR3 is 16 residues. Per germline, CDR1 LGHNA and CDR2 YSLEER. The germline V and J ends were trimmed by 0 bases and 4 bases, with 13 bases remaining between them. The CDR3 nucleotides read TGCGCCAGCAGCCAAGAGGCTAGCGCGAATTACAATGAGCAGTTCTTC. It specifies CASSQEASANYNEQFF.

The chain is built from TRBV5-8 and TRBJ2-7; 7 nucleotides agree with TRBD2. Trimming cost V 5 bases and J 2 bases; bases outside gene matches: 13. CDR3 length: 16 amino acids. Germline V gene data show CDR1 as SGHTS and CDR2 as YDEGEE. In DNA form, the CDR3 reads TGTGCCAGCAGACAGACCCTAGCGGAGATAACCTACGAGCAGTACGTC. It translates to CASRQTLAEITYEQYV.

The chain uses TRBV7-2 and TRBJ1-5, with D tentatively TRBD1 (5 bases). In germline, CDR1 is SGHTA, CDR2 FQGNSA. The V gene lost 5 bases and the J gene lost 0 bases, with 11 bases spanning the gap. The CDR3 covers 15 residues. The DNA of the CDR3 is TGTGCCAGCAGCGGGGACTACTATAGCAATCAGCCCCAGCATTTT. Translated, it gives CASSGDYYSNQPQHF.

This clone has a single count. The rearrangement joins TRBV7-2 to TRBJ1-2, with D perhaps matching TRBD1 (5 bases). The CDR3 extends over 19 amino acids. Per germline, CDR1 SGHTA and CDR2 FQGNSA. Trimming removed 5 bases from V and 2 bases from J, with 27 bases in between. The CDR3 DNA reads TGTGCCAGCAGCCGTGTTGGGGGGGGAGGGGTCGCCCGAAACTATGGCTACACCTTC. Translated, it gives CASSRVGGGGVARNYGYTF.

The rearrangement links TRBV2 to TRBJ2-2; 10 nucleotides line up with TRBD1. Germline CDR1 is SNHLY and CDR2 is FYNNEI. V gave up 4 bases and J gave up 6 bases; unmatched junction bases: 2. The CDR3 sequence is 14 residues long. CDR3 sequence: CASSGQGAAGELFF. The CDR3 nucleotides are TGTGCCAGCAGTGGACAGGGGGCGGCCGGGGAGCTGTTTTTT.

The sample holds one count of this clone. J is TRBJ2-2 and V is TRBV4-1, with a possible D match to TRBD1 (5 bases). This CDR3 is built from 15 residues. Germline V CDR1 and CDR2: MGHRA, YSYEKL. Deletions cut 2 bases from V and 6 bases from J, with 13 bases between. DNA for the CDR3: TGCGCCAGCAGCCAAAGGCAGGGTGGGGCCGGGGAGCTGTTTTTT. This sequence encodes CASSQRQGGAGELFF.

V is TRBV19 and J is TRBJ2-1, with 14 bases that match TRBD2. V shed 6 bases and J 7 bases; nucleotides not matched to a gene: 5. Per germline, CDR1 LNHDA and CDR2 SQIVND (reference sequence). This CDR3 comprises 15 residues. The DNA for the CDR3 is TGTGCCAGTAGGAAGACTAGCGGGAGGGTGAATGAGCAGTTCTTC. It encodes CASRKTSGRVNEQFF.

This chain joins TRBV9 and TRBJ2-3; D remains ambiguous. Trimming removed 0 bases at V and 0 bases at J, with 11 bases between. The CDR3 sequence is 16 residues long. Germline-derived CDR1 and CDR2 are SGDLS and YYNGEE. CDR3: CASSVAKRISTDTQYF. As DNA, the CDR3 is TGTGCCAGCAGCGTAGCTAAGAGGATAAGCACAGATACGCAGTATTTT.

In this sample, this clone turned up once. The chain carries TRBV24-1 and TRBJ2-6; 7 bases match TRBD2. After removal of 5 bases from V and 1 base from J, the junction contained 10 bases not matched to a gene. Germline V gene data show CDR1 as KGHDR and CDR2 as SFDVKD. The CDR3 is 18 amino acids. CDR3 nucleotides: TGTGCCACCAGTGCCCGGGGGGAAACCCATTCTGGGGCCAACGTCCTGACTTTC. This codes for CATSARGETHSGANVLTF.

The chain employs TRBV13 and TRBJ2-5, with TRBD2 matching over 8 bases. Looked up from germline, CDR1 is PRHDT and CDR2 is FYEKMQ (reference sequence). J was trimmed by 5 bases and V by 5 bases; bases with no gene match: 10. This CDR3 has 15 amino acids. The CDR3: CASSAREGLKETQYF. The DNA of the CDR3 is TGTGCCAGCAGCGCTCGGGAGGGCCTTAAGGAGACCCAGTACTTC.

The chain couples TRBV6-5 to TRBJ1-2; perhaps TRBD1 as D (5 bases). The CDR3 totals 13 residues. Germline assignment: CDR1 MNHEY and CDR2 SVGAGI. V lost 6 bases to trimming and J lost 4 bases, with 12 bases between them. The CDR3 sequence is CASRMTDLYGYTF. The CDR3 DNA follows: TGTGCCAGCAGGATGACAGATCTCTATGGCTACACCTTC.

A remark on this clone: Other DNA sequences in this specimen translate into the identical CDR3. V and J are TRBV5-1 and TRBJ2-6; D might be TRBD1 (5 bases). Germline CDR1 reads SGHRS; CDR2 reads YFSETQ. The V end lost 4 bases, the J end lost 2 bases, and 10 bases lay between the germline ends. This CDR3 is 15 amino acids long. This chain's CDR3 is CASSLDRAGANVLTF. The DNA of the CDR3 is TGCGCCAGCAGCCTTGACAGAGCTGGGGCCAACGTCCTGACTTTC.

The chain recombines TRBV21-1 with TRBJ1-1. TRBV21-1 is termed a pseudogene. The CDR3 is made up of 14 amino acids. The CDR3 loop reads CASSLGVSGAEAFF. CDR3 nucleotides: TGTGCCAGCAGCCTCGGAGTTTCGGGTGCTGAAGCTTTCTTT.

This clone turned up a few times. J is TRBJ1-5 and V is TRBV25-1, with TRBD1 as a possible D gene (5 bases). The V gene lost 6 bases and the J gene lost 2 bases, with 8 bases spanning the gap. Germline CDR1 reads MGHDK; CDR2 reads SYGVNS. This CDR3 has 13 residues. CDR3 nucleotides: TGTGCCAGCAGGGGGGGAGGCAATCAGCCCCAGCATTTT. Translation: CASRGGGNQPQHF.

The gene calls are TRBV6-5 and TRBJ2-5; 7 positions agree with TRBD2. The V and J ends lost 2 bases and 5 bases, in that order; junction bases with no gene match: 5. Germline V CDR1 and CDR2: MNHEY, SVGAGI. This CDR3 is built from 14 residues. The CDR3 reads CASSYADGRETQYF. In DNA, the CDR3 is TGTGCCAGCAGTTACGCAGACGGGAGGGAGACCCAGTACTTC.

The chain uses TRBV13 and TRBJ2-3; the match to TRBD1 covers 7 bases. This CDR3 region has 14 residues. Germline CDR1 and CDR2: PRHDT and FYEKMQ (reference sequence). V lost 5 bases, J lost 0 bases, and 2 bases stayed unmatched. In nucleotides, the CDR3 is TGTGCCAGCAGCAAGGGACAGAGCACAGATACGCAGTATTTT. Its translation is CASSKGQSTDTQYF.

This chain connects TRBV18 to TRBJ1-3, with D possibly matching TRBD1 (6 bases). Germline CDR1 is KGHSH and CDR2 is LQKENI. The CDR3 extends over 16 amino acids. V was shortened by 3 bases and J by 1 base, with 13 bases between the two germline ends. The CDR3 nucleotides are TGTGCCAGCTCACCTCGGACAGCGGAATCTGGAAACACCATATATTTT. Amino acids: CASSPRTAESGNTIYF. Based on the CDR3 plus reference TRBV18 and TRBJ1-3, the full variable domain is NAGVMQNPRHLVRRRGQEARLRCSPMKGHSHVYWYRQLPEEGLKFMVYLQKENIIDESGMPKERFSAEFPKEGPSILRIQQVVRGDSAAYFCASSPRTAESGNTIYFGEGSWLTVV.

This clone was counted between two and nine times. The chain is built from TRBV5-8 and TRBJ2-3; D ambiguous. Germline CDR1 reads SGHTS; CDR2 reads YDEGEE. The germline V and J ends were trimmed by 0 bases and 0 bases, with 5 bases remaining between them. There are 14 residues in the CDR3. The CDR3 DNA reads TGTGCCAGCAGCTTGGCCTTCAGCACAGATACGCAGTATTTT. It is translated as CASSLAFSTDTQYF.

The V and J genes are TRBV27 and TRBJ1-5; 8 bases are a match to TRBD1. Per germline, CDR1 MNHEY and CDR2 SMNVEV (reference sequence). The CDR3 is made up of 13 amino acids. J was trimmed by 2 bases and V by 6 bases; bases with no gene match: 0. The CDR3 DNA reads TGTGCCAGCAGGGACAGGGGCAATCAGCCCCAGCATTTT. It yields the protein CASRDRGNQPQHF.

V is TRBV6-5 and J is TRBJ2-2; the match to TRBD2 covers 8 bases. The CDR3 runs to 15 residues. CDR1 and CDR2 from the germline V gene are MNHEY and SVGAGI. V was pared by 4 bases and J by 5 bases, with 6 bases of the junction left unmatched. CDR3 amino acids: CASSSERELTGELFF. The DNA of the CDR3 is TGTGCCAGCAGTTCTGAGCGGGAGCTTACCGGGGAGCTGTTTTTT.

The J gene is TRBJ2-1, the V gene TRBV7-2; 9 bases align to TRBD1. The CDR3 is 16 amino acids. The trim removed 4 bases at V and 4 bases at J, leaving 8 bases unmatched. CDR1 and CDR2 (germline): SGHTA, FQGNSA. The CDR3 spells CASSSPSGTGYNEQFF. The CDR3 DNA follows: TGTGCCAGCAGCTCACCCTCCGGGACAGGGTACAATGAGCAGTTCTTC.

The genes are TRBV7-2 and TRBJ1-2; D unclear. CDR3 length: 16 residues. The germline V and J ends were trimmed by 3 bases and 0 bases, with 14 bases remaining between them. Germline assignment: CDR1 SGHTA and CDR2 FQGNSA. The CDR3 spells CASSFGREKTNYGYTF. The DNA of the CDR3 is TGTGCCAGCAGCTTCGGACGGGAGAAAACTAACTATGGCTACACCTTC.

V and J are TRBV2 and TRBJ1-2; a possible D gene is TRBD1 (6 bases). This CDR3 has 11 amino acids. CDR1 and CDR2 from the germline V gene are SNHLY and FYNNEI. Trimming shortened V by 6 bases and J by 6 bases, and 8 bases separated the two germline ends. CDR3 in DNA: TGTGCCAGCAGAAAGGGGGATGGCTACACCTTC. Translation gives CASRKGDGYTF.